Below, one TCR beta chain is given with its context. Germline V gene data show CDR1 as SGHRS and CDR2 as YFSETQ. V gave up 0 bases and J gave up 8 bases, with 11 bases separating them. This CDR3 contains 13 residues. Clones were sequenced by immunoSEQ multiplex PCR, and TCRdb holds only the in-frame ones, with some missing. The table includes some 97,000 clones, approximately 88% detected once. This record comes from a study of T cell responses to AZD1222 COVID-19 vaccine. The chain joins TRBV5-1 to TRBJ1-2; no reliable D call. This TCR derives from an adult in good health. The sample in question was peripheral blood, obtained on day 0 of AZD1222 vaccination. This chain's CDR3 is CASSLEGRGGYTF. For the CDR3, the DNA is TGCGCCAGCAGCTTGGAGGGCAGAGGCGGCTACACCTTC. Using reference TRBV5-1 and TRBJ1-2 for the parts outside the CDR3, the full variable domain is KAGVTQTPRYLIKTRGQQVTLSCSPISGHRSVSWYQQTPGQGLQFLFEYFSETQRNKGNFPGRFSGRQFSNSRSEMNVSTLELGDSALYLCASSLEGRGGYTFGSGTRLTVV.